This TCR beta chain was identified in a study of control samples from healthy donors and cancer patients. Method: immunoSEQ multiplex PCR; TCRdb's copy keeps in-frame clones and lacks some. This table holds 95,000 to 130,000 clones, approximately 90% found once. CDR1 and CDR2 (germline): MNHEY, SMNVEV (reference sequence). The length of the CDR3 is 15 residues. The V and J ends lost 6 bases and 2 bases, in that order; junction bases with no gene match: 7. The chain has TRBV27 and TRBJ1-1; TRBD1 matches 9 bases. The material sequenced was PBMCs. The TCR sequence derives from a woman between 45 and 65 years old with colorectal cancer. The CDR3 DNA follows: TGTGCCAGCAGGAGACAGGGGGAAACAAACACTGAAGCTTTCTTT. Its translation: CASRRQGETNTEAFF.